The 15 T cell receptor beta chains in this list originate from one sample, sequenced in a study of T cell repertoires in cytomegalovirus infection. TCRdb passed the reads through MiXCR, listing each CDR3 protein once. The sample has approximately 260,000 distinct CDR3 sequences; over 15% are singletons. The specimen sequenced was CD8+ T cells from PBMCs. These receptor sequences come from a human donor in good health (CMV status not recorded). Some clones in this sample may be carry-over from other donors' samples.

Regarding this clonotype: A read error may produce the germline difference seen at one junction end. The rearrangement joins TRBV6-5 to TRBJ2-7; TRBD1 agrees at 9 bases. Germline V gene data show CDR1 as MNHEY and CDR2 as SVGAGI. The CDR3 sequence is 16 residues long. The CDR3 nucleotides are TGTGCCAGCAGTCACTCCCGGGACAGGGAAACCTACGAGCAGTACTTC. Its translation: CASSHSRDRETYEQYF.

The chain is built from TRBV6-4 and TRBJ2-7; TRBD1 matches 7 bases. The CDR3 has 14 amino acids. Trimming at V came to 5 bases and at J to 5 bases, leaving 9 bases not matched to a gene. CDR1 is MRHNA, CDR2 SNTAGT, per germline. In DNA form, the CDR3 reads TGTGCCAGCAGTCCACAGGGGTGGAGCGACGAGCAGTACTTC. This codes for CASSPQGWSDEQYF.

The V call is TRBV11-2, the J call TRBJ1-1; D uncertain. Germline values: CDR1 SGHAT, CDR2 FQNNGV. V was shortened by 1 base and J by 5 bases, with 8 bases between the two germline ends. The CDR3 extends over 13 amino acids. Here the CDR3 reads CASSLGSWTEAFF. CDR3 in DNA: TGTGCCAGCAGCTTAGGTAGTTGGACTGAAGCTTTCTTT. The whole variable domain, remainder taken from reference TRBV11-2 and TRBJ1-1, is EAGVAQSPRYKIIEKRQSVAFWCNPISGHATLYWYQQILGQGPKLLIQFQNNGVVDDSQLPKDRFSAERLKGVDSTLKIQPAKLEDSAVYLCASSLGSWTEAFFGQGTRLTVV.

V and J are TRBV6-1 and TRBJ2-1; 8 bases agree with TRBD1. In germline, CDR1 is MNHNS, CDR2 SASEGT. Trimming cost V 0 bases and J 1 base; bases outside gene matches: 17. CDR3 length: 21 amino acids. CDR3 bases: TGTGCCAGCAGTGAAGCCCCCGGCCCCACGACAGGGGTCCATTCCTACAATGAGCAGTTCTTC. It is translated as CASSEAPGPTTGVHSYNEQFF.

The J gene is TRBJ2-7, the V gene TRBV4-1; possible D gene TRBD1, 5 bases. The length of the CDR3 is 14 residues. Germline values: CDR1 MGHRA, CDR2 YSYEKL. With 4 bases removed from V and 2 bases from J, the gap between germline ends came to 12 bases. The CDR3 loop is CASSPRTFPYEQYF. In nucleotides, the CDR3 is TGCGCCAGCAGCCCGAGGACATTCCCCTACGAGCAGTACTTC.

The genes are TRBV3-1 and TRBJ1-2; D is unresolved. The length of the CDR3 is 11 residues. CDR1 and CDR2 from the germline V gene are LGHDT and YNNKEL (reference sequence). Trimming removed 0 bases at V and 4 bases at J, with 0 bases between. This CDR3 is CASSQDYGYTF. CDR3 DNA sequence: TGTGCCAGCAGCCAAGACTATGGCTACACCTTC.

There are many counts of this clonotype. The chain combines TRBV7-2 with TRBJ2-1; 10 bases map to TRBD2. The V gene's germline CDR1 is SGHTA and CDR2 FQGNSA. The CDR3 consists of 17 residues. V lost 1 base and J lost 9; bases outside the gene matches: 12. The chain's CDR3 is CASSLGVRYRTSGEQFF. Written as DNA, the CDR3 is TGTGCCAGCAGCTTAGGCGTCCGATATCGGACTAGCGGTGAGCAGTTCTTC. Variable domain in full (rest from reference TRBV7-2 and TRBJ2-1): GAGVSQSPSNKVTEKGKDVELRCDPISGHTALYWYRQSLGQGLEFLIYFQGNSAPDKSGLPSDRFSAERTGGSVSTLTIQRTQQEDSAVYLCASSLGVRYRTSGEQFFGPGTRLTVL.

The table lists this clonotype with a few counts. The rearrangement links TRBV5-4 to TRBJ1-1; D call uncertain. V lost 4 bases and J 6 bases, leaving 10 bases between the germline ends. This CDR3 spans 12 amino acids. Germline lookup yields CDR1 SGHNT and CDR2 YYREEE (reference sequence). The CDR3 bases are TGTGCCAGCAGCCCCGGGAGGGCTGAAGCTTTCTTT. As protein: CASSPGRAEAFF. Combining the CDR3 with reference TRBV5-4 and TRBJ1-1 gives the whole variable domain ETGVTQSPTHLIKTRGQQVTLRCSSQSGHNTVSWYQQALGQGPQFIFQYYREEENGRGNFPPRFSGLQFPNYSSELNVNALELDDSALYLCASSPGRAEAFFGQGTRLTVV.

CDR3 region: CASSIGLAGLNEQFF. The CDR3 region has the DNA TGTGCCAGCAGCATCGGACTAGCGGGGTTAAATGAGCAGTTCTTC. The gene calls are TRBV7-9 and TRBJ2-1; 12 bases match TRBD2. The CDR3 sequence is 15 residues long. With V trimmed by 5 bases and J by 7 bases, 6 bases remained unmatched. Germline V gene lookup returns CDR1 SEHNR and CDR2 FQNEAQ (reference sequence). Filled out from reference TRBV7-9 and TRBJ2-1, the complete variable domain reads DTGVSQNPRHKITKRGQNVTFRCDPISEHNRLYWYRQTLGQGPEFLTYFQNEAQLEKSRLLSDRFSAERPKGSFSTLEIQRTEQGDSAMYLCASSIGLAGLNEQFFGPGTRLTVL.

CDR3 coding DNA: TGTGCCATCAGTGAGTCGGACAGCTCTGGAAACACCATATATTTT. Its translation: CAISESDSSGNTIYF. The V gene is TRBV10-3, the J gene TRBJ1-3; tentative D call: TRBD1 (6 bases). Germline loops: CDR1 ENHRY, CDR2 SYGVKD. V shed 0 bases and J shed 0 bases, with 6 bases lying between them. CDR3 length: 15 amino acids.

Ten or more counts support this clonotype. The chain couples TRBV7-2 to TRBJ2-2; 10 bases agree with TRBD1. The V segment lost 4 bases and the J segment 4 bases; nucleotides outside the gene matches: 3. This CDR3 has 15 residues. CDR1 and CDR2 from the germline V gene are SGHTA and FQGNSA. The CDR3 here is CASSYRTGGTGELFF. CDR3 nucleotide sequence: TGTGCCAGCAGCTATCGGACAGGGGGCACCGGGGAGCTGTTTTTT.

The CDR3 DNA follows: TGTGCCAGCAGCTTACGAGCCTCGATTTTCAACTATGGCTACACCTTC. It translates to CASSLRASIFNYGYTF. The rearrangement uses TRBV5-6 and TRBJ1-2, with unresolved D. Germline V gene lookup returns CDR1 SGHDT and CDR2 YYEEEE. The CDR3 has 16 amino acids. With 2 bases removed from V and 2 bases from J, the gap between germline ends came to 16 bases.

To note about this clonotype: A read error may explain this, as a much larger clone is one base away. Because it lacks the conserved phenylalanine or tryptophan at the end, this CDR3 is likely a read error. The chain has TRBV28 and TRBJ2-3; D possibly uses TRBD1 or TRBD2 (5 bases each). The V gene's germline CDR1 is MDHEN and CDR2 SYDVKM. V was trimmed by 3 bases and J by 2 bases, leaving 15 bases between them. This CDR3 has 16 residues. CDR3 DNA: TGTGCCAGCAGTTTCGATATGTCGGGGCTCACAGATACGCAGTATATT. Translated: CASSFDMSGLTDTQYI.

In this sample, this clonotype turned up a few times. V usage is TRBV4-1 and J usage is TRBJ2-2; either TRBD1 or TRBD2 may supply D (6 bases each). This CDR3 has 16 amino acids. V dropped 1 base and J dropped 6 bases, with 15 bases sitting between them. The germline gives CDR1 MGHRA, CDR2 YSYEKL. The CDR3, as DNA: TGCGCCAGCAGCCAAGCACGGGGGCCCGGGGCCGGGGAGCTGTTTTTT. This encodes CASSQARGPGAGELFF.

This chain links TRBV12-3 or TRBV12-4 with TRBJ2-1; 7 bases match TRBD2. This CDR3 contains 13 residues. V lost 7 bases to trimming and J lost 6 bases; unmatched junction nucleotides: 6. This chain's CDR3 is CASTAPGGNEQFF. As DNA, the CDR3 is TGTGCCAGCACCGCGCCGGGGGGCAATGAGCAGTTCTTC.